The 22 T cell receptor beta chains presented below share a single source sample, sequenced in a study of blood T cells in healthy people across ages. The authors ran a second PCR of roughly 6 to 12 cycles using a sample-barcoded 5' primer and a J-beta primer mix. TCRdb used MiXCR to reprocess the 5' RACE reads, holding one entry per CDR3 protein. The sample lists roughly 1.7 million distinct CDR3 sequences, roughly 32% occurring once. Sequencing used blood. These receptors were obtained from a woman in her 30s in good health.

This clonotype was seen a few times. V and J are TRBV10-3 and TRBJ1-5; 8 bases line up with TRBD1. V was clipped by 8 bases and J by 5 bases; unmatched bases: 20. This CDR3 is 18 amino acids long. Per germline, CDR1 ENHRY and CDR2 SYGVKD. The CDR3 sequence is CAIGGSGQGSILDQPQHF. The CDR3 coding sequence is TGTGCCATCGGGGGTTCAGGACAGGGATCTATACTAGATCAGCCCCAGCATTTT.

This chain links TRBV20-1 with TRBJ2-7, with D perhaps TRBD2 (6 bases). Gene TRBJ2-5 matches the end of the DNA better, so the J call may be wrong. Germline V gene lookup returns CDR1 DFQATT and CDR2 SNEGSKA (reference sequence). This CDR3 spans 14 amino acids. Here the CDR3 reads CSARVWTGDETQYF. The CDR3 DNA is TGCAGTGCTAGAGTCTGGACGGGAGATGAGACCCAGTACTTC.

This clonotype was seen a handful of times. The V and J genes are TRBV30 and TRBJ2-4; 10 bases match TRBD2. CDR1 and CDR2 from the germline V gene are GTSNPN and SVGIG (reference sequence). The CDR3 spans 15 residues. Trimming removed 4 bases from V and 13 bases from J; junction bases left unmatched: 16. This chain's CDR3 is CAWTPGSSGGREQYF. DNA of the CDR3: TGTGCCTGGACCCCTGGGTCTAGCGGGGGTCGGGAGCAGTACTTC.

This clonotype was recorded a few times. An end of the junction differs from the germline gene, which may be a read error. The chain employs TRBV3-1 and TRBJ2-5; the match to TRBD2 covers 14 bases. CDR1 and CDR2 from the germline V gene are LGHDT and YNNKEL (reference sequence). The CDR3 covers 17 residues. The CDR3 DNA follows: TGTGCCAGCAGTCAAGGACTAGCGGGGGGTAGTCCGGGGACCCAGTACTTC. Its translation: CASSQGLAGGSPGTQYF.

This clonotype was seen more than once but under ten times. The chain joins TRBV20-1 to TRBJ2-7, with 13 bases lining up with TRBD2. Trimming took 4 bases from V and 7 from J; bases not matched to a gene: 16. CDR3 size: 17 residues. In germline, CDR1 is DFQATT, CDR2 SNEGSKA (reference sequence). Here the CDR3 reads CSATGLAGPSGTREQYF. The CDR3 DNA reads TGCAGTGCTACGGGACTAGCGGGACCATCCGGAACGAGGGAGCAGTACTTC.

V usage is TRBV7-2 and J usage is TRBJ2-6; the D gene is possibly TRBD1 (7 bases). The V end lost 3 bases, the J end lost 0 bases, and 15 bases lay between the germline ends. The CDR3 is made up of 18 amino acids. Germline assignment: CDR1 SGHTA and CDR2 FQGNSA. The CDR3 protein is CASSLGGQPLSGANVLTF. In DNA form, the CDR3 reads TGTGCCAGCAGCTTGGGGGGACAGCCACTCTCTGGGGCCAACGTCCTGACTTTC.

The rearrangement joins TRBV20-1 to TRBJ2-3, with TRBD2 matching over 14 bases. The CDR3 covers 18 residues. Germline CDR1 is DFQATT and CDR2 is SNEGSKA (reference sequence). With 1 base clipped from V and 0 bases from J, the junction kept 6 bases outside the gene matches. The CDR3 reads CSARAPGLAGVSTDTQYF. The CDR3 DNA reads as TGCAGTGCTAGAGCGCCGGGACTAGCGGGAGTCAGCACAGATACGCAGTATTTT.

Of note for this clonotype: One end of the junction varies from germline; a read error may be responsible. The chain recombines TRBV7-3 with TRBJ2-3; 9 nucleotides agree with TRBD2. Per germline, CDR1 SGHTA and CDR2 FQGTGA. The CDR3 spans 14 residues. The CDR3 coding sequence is TGTGCCAGCAGCTTTAGCGGGGGCACAGATATGCAGTATTTT. Protein sequence: CASSFSGGTDMQYF.

This clonotype came up many times. This chain joins TRBV4-1 and TRBJ2-1; 10 bases align to TRBD2. Germline V gene sequence: CDR1 MGHRA, CDR2 YSYEKL. Trimming removed 0 bases from V and 10 bases from J; junction bases left unmatched: 3. CDR3 length: 14 residues. The CDR3 sequence: CASSQEGLASEQFF. The CDR3 nucleotides read TGCGCCAGCAGCCAAGAGGGACTAGCGTCGGAGCAGTTCTTC.

This clonotype was detected a few times. The chain couples TRBV10-3 to TRBJ2-1; tentative D call: TRBD2 (5 bases). Germline CDR1 reads ENHRY; CDR2 reads SYGVKD. Trimming took 2 bases from V and 7 from J, leaving 9 bases between them. The CDR3 is 13 amino acids. The CDR3 is CAISERGGNEQFF. The DNA of the CDR3 is TGTGCCATCAGTGAGCGGGGTGGGAATGAGCAGTTCTTC.

Comment on this clonotype: An end of the junction does not agree with germline; a read error may underlie this. CDR3 DNA: TGTGCCAGCATCCGGGACAGGGAGGGCAATCAACCCCAGCATTTT. It specifies CASIRDREGNQPQHF. The genes are TRBV2 and TRBJ1-5; the match to TRBD1 covers 9 bases. The CDR3 is made up of 15 amino acids. CDR1 SNHLY and CDR2 FYNNEI come from the germline V gene.

The V and J genes are TRBV6-6 and TRBJ1-5, with D possibly TRBD1 on 6 matching bases. The CDR3 covers 13 residues. Trimming removed 6 bases at V and 6 bases at J, with 12 bases between. From germline, CDR1 is MNHNY and CDR2 SVGAGI (reference sequence). CDR3 nucleotides: TGTGCCAGCAGGGCAGGGGAAGGTCAGCCCCAGCATTTT. Translation: CASRAGEGQPQHF.

The rearrangement uses TRBV20-1 and TRBJ2-7; D might be TRBD1 or TRBD2, each matching 7 bases. V gave up 1 base and J gave up 6 bases, with 25 bases separating them. The V gene's germline CDR1 is DFQATT and CDR2 SNEGSKA (reference sequence). There are 17 residues in the CDR3. CDR3 DNA: TGCAGTGCTAGAGCCCCAGCGGGGTTAACAGGGGTTGGCGAGCAGTACTTC. Translating gives CSARAPAGLTGVGEQYF.

The chain joins TRBV6-5 to TRBJ2-1; D ambiguous. CDR3 length: 11 amino acids. Germline V gene sequence: CDR1 MNHEY, CDR2 SVGAGI. V was clipped by 6 bases and J by 7 bases, with 7 bases between them. The CDR3 coding sequence is TGTGCCAGCAGAAACCAGAATGAGCAGTTCTTC. It translates to CASRNQNEQFF.

The rearrangement links TRBV12-3 or TRBV12-4 to TRBJ1-1; TRBD1 might be the D (6 bases). Trimming took off 2 bases at V and 1 base at J, with 11 bases between the two ends. The CDR3 extends over 15 amino acids. The CDR3 nucleotides are TGTGCCAGCAGTTTAAGAACAGGGACGAACACTGAAGCTTTCTTT. Translated, it gives CASSLRTGTNTEAFF.

This clonotype was counted ten times or more. The genes are TRBV9 and TRBJ2-7; 9 bases are shared with TRBD1. V was clipped by 2 bases and J by 3 bases; unmatched bases: 3. The V gene's germline CDR1 is SGDLS and CDR2 YYNGEE. The CDR3 is 14 amino acids. The CDR3 nucleotides are TGTGCCAGCAGCGTCGGGACAGGGATCTACGAGCAGTACTTC. As protein: CASSVGTGIYEQYF.

The chain is built from TRBV6-2 or TRBV6-3 and TRBJ1-2; 7 bases map to TRBD1. The trim removed 2 bases at V and 1 base at J, leaving 16 bases unmatched. The CDR3 spans 19 residues. CDR1 and CDR2 (germline): MNHEY, SVGEGT. The chain's CDR3 is CASSYPRNLDRDSNYGYTF. The CDR3 nucleotides read TGTGCCAGCAGTTACCCACGTAATCTAGACCGGGACAGTAACTATGGCTACACCTTC.

In this sample, this clonotype turned up a few times. The rearrangement joins TRBV3-1 to TRBJ2-7, with 8 positions matching TRBD2. This CDR3 is 16 amino acids long. From germline, CDR1 is LGHDT and CDR2 YNNKEL (reference sequence). The V segment lost 2 bases and the J segment 0 bases; nucleotides outside the gene matches: 6. CDR3 region: CASSQLDGRGSYEQYF. CDR3 nucleotides: TGTGCCAGCAGCCAATTGGACGGGAGGGGCTCCTACGAGCAGTACTTC.

This clonotype has a handful of counts. The chain combines TRBV11-2 with TRBJ2-5; TRBD2 matches at 8 bases. CDR3 size: 16 residues. Germline CDR1 reads SGHAT; CDR2 reads FQNNGV. V shed 1 base and J 7 bases; nucleotides not matched to a gene: 11. The CDR3 here is CASSLVALAGMGTQYF. Here the CDR3 DNA reads TGTGCCAGCAGCTTAGTGGCCTTAGCGGGAATGGGGACCCAGTACTTC.

In the case of this clonotype: Relative to the germline gene, one junction end is altered; a read error may explain this. The rearrangement uses TRBV2 and TRBJ2-3, with D unresolved. Germline CDR1 is SNHLY and CDR2 is FYNNEI. The CDR3 is 14 amino acids. The CDR3 reads CASMDAGSTDTQYF. For the CDR3, the DNA is TGTGCTAGCATGGACGCAGGAAGCACAGATACGCAGTATTTT.

The chain carries TRBV9 and TRBJ2-7; no clear D gene. Germline values: CDR1 SGDLS, CDR2 YYNGEE. This CDR3 has 15 amino acids. V gave up 0 bases and J gave up 2 bases, with 12 bases separating them. CDR3 region: CASSVAAGDAYEQYF. The DNA for the CDR3 is TGTGCCAGCAGCGTAGCGGCAGGAGACGCCTACGAGCAGTACTTC.

This clonotype was picked up a small number of times. The germline gene is not matched at one end of the junction; a read error may be the cause. The chain couples TRBV9 to TRBJ2-3; 8 bases align to TRBD2. CDR3 length equals 16 residues. CDR1 is SGDLS and CDR2 is YYNGEE in the germline V gene. CDR3 bases: TGTGCCAGCAGCGTAGTAAGCGGGGGAGGAACAGATATGCAGTATTTT. It translates to CASSVVSGGGTDMQYF.